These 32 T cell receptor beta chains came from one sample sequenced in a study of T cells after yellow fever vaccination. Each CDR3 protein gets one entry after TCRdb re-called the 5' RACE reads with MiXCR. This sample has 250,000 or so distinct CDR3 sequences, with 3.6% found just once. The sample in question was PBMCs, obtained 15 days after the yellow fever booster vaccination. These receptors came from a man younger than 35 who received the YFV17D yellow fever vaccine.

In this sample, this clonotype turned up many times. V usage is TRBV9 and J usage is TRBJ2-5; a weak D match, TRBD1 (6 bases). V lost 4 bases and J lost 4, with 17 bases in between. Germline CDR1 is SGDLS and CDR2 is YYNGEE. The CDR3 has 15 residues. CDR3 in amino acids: CASSLTTGNGETQYF. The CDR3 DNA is TGTGCCAGCAGCCTGACCACAGGGAATGGAGAGACCCAGTACTTC.

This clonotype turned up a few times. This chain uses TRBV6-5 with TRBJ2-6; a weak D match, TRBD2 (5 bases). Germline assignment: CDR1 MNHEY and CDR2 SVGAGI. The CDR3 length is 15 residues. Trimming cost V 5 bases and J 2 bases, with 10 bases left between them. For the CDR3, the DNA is TGTGCCAGCAGTAACTGGGGAGCTGGGGCCAACGTCCTGACTTTC. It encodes CASSNWGAGANVLTF.

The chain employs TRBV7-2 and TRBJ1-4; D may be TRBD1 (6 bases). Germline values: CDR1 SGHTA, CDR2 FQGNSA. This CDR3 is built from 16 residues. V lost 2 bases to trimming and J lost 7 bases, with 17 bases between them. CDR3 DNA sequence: TGTGCCAGCAGCTTATTAGGCGGGGGCACTTTTGAAAAACTGTTTTTT. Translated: CASSLLGGGTFEKLFF.

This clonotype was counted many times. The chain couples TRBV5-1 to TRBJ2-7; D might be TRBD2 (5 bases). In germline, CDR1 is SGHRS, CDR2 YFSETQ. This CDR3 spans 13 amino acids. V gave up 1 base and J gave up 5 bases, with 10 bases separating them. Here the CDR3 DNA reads TGCGCCAGCAGCTTGCAGGCGGGCGACGAGCAGTACGTC. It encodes CASSLQAGDEQYV.

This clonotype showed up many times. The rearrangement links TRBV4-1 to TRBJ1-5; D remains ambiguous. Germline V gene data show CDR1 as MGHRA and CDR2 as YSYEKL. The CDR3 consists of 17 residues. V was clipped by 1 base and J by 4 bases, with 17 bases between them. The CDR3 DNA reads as TGCGCCAGCAGCCAAGTCCCCCTCCTCCCGGGAAATCAGCCCCAGCATTTT. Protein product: CASSQVPLLPGNQPQHF.

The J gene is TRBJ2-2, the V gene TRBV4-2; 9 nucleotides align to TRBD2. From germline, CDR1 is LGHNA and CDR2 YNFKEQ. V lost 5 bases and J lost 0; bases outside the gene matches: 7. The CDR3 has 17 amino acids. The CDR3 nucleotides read TGTGCCAGCAGCGACAAAGCGGGGGGTCCGAACACCGGGGAGCTGTTTTTT. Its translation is CASSDKAGGPNTGELFF.

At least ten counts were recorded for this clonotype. The CDR3 DNA is TGTGCCAGCAGCTTATCTGTCCTTCCTGGCTACACCTTC. Protein: CASSLSVLPGYTF. This chain uses TRBV7-2 with TRBJ1-2; D gene uncertain. Trimming removed 2 bases from V and 7 bases from J, with 11 bases in between. Germline V gene sequence: CDR1 SGHTA, CDR2 FQGNSA. The CDR3 sequence is 13 residues long. The variable domain in full, completed from reference TRBV7-2 and TRBJ1-2, reads GAGVSQSPSNKVTEKGKDVELRCDPISGHTALYWYRQSLGQGLEFLIYFQGNSAPDKSGLPSDRFSAERTGGSVSTLTIQRTQQEDSAVYLCASSLSVLPGYTFGSGTRLTVV.

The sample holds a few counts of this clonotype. The CDR3 bases are TGTGCCAGCAGCTTCGCGGGGGGCTTTAATCAGCCCCAGCATTTT. Encoded protein: CASSFAGGFNQPQHF. The rearrangement uses TRBV7-2 and TRBJ1-5; TRBD1 might be the D (6 bases). The CDR3 length is 15 residues. Trimming cost V 3 bases and J 4 bases, with 13 bases left between them. Germline V lookup: CDR1 SGHTA, CDR2 FQGNSA.

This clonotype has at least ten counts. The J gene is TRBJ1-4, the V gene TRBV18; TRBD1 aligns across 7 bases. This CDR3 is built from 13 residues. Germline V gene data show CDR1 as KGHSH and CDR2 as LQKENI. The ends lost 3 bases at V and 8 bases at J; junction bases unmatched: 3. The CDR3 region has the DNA TGTGCCAGCTCACCGACAGGGAGCGAAAAACTGTTTTTT. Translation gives CASSPTGSEKLFF.

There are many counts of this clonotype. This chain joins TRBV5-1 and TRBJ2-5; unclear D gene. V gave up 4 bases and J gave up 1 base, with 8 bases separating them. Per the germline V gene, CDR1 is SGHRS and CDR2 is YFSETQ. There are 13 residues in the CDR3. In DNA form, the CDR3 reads TGCGCCAGCAGCAGATTTCCCCAAGAGACCCAGTACTTC. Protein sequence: CASSRFPQETQYF.

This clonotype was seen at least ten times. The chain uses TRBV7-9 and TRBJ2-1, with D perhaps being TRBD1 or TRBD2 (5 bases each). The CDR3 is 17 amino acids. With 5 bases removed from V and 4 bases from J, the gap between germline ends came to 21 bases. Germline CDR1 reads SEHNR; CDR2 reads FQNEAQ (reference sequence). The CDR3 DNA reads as TGTGCCAGCAGCCCATCCTTTCTCGGGGCGAAATACAATGAGCAGTTCTTC. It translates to CASSPSFLGAKYNEQFF.

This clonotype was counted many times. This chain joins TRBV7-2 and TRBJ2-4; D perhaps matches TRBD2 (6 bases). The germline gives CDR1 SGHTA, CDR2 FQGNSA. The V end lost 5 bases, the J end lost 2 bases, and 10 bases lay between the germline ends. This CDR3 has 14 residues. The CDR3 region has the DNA TGTGCCAGCAGCCCCGGGGGACCCAAAAACATTCAGTACTTC. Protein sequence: CASSPGGPKNIQYF.

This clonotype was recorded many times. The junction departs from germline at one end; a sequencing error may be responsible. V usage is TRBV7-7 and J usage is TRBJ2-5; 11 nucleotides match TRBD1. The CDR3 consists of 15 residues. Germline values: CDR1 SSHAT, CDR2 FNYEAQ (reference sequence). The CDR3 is CASSLDRGPEWTQYF. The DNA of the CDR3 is TGTGCTAGCAGCCTGGACAGGGGGCCTGAGTGGACCCAGTACTTC.

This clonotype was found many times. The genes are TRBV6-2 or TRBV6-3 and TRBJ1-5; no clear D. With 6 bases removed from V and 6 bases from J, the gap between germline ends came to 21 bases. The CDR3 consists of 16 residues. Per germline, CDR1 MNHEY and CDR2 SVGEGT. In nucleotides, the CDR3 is TGTGCCAGCAGCCCAAGGAGGCAGGTTAAGAGTCAGCCCCAGCATTTT. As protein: CASSPRRQVKSQPQHF.

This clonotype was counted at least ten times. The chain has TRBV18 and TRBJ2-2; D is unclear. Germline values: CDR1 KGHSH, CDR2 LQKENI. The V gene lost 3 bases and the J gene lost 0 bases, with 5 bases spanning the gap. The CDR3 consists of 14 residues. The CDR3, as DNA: TGTGCCAGCTCACCCTACTCGAACACCGGGGAGCTGTTTTTT. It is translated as CASSPYSNTGELFF.

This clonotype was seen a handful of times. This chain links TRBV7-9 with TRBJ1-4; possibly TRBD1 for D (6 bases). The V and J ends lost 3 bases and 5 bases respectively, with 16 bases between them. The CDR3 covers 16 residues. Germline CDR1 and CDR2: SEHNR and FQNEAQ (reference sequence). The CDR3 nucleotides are TGTGCCAGCAGCTTGGGGAGCGGGACAAGCAATGAAAAACTGTTTTTT. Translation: CASSLGSGTSNEKLFF. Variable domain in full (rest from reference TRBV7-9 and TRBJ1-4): DTGVSQNPRHKITKRGQNVTFRCDPISEHNRLYWYRQTLGQGPEFLTYFQNEAQLEKSRLLSDRFSAERPKGSFSTLEIQRTEQGDSAMYLCASSLGSGTSNEKLFFGSGTQLSVL.

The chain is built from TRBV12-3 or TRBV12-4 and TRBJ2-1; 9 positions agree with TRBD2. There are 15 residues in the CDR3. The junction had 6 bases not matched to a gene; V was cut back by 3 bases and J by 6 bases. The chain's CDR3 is CASSLRRGGGNEQFF. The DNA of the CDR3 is TGTGCCAGCAGTTTGAGGCGCGGGGGGGGCAATGAGCAGTTCTTC.

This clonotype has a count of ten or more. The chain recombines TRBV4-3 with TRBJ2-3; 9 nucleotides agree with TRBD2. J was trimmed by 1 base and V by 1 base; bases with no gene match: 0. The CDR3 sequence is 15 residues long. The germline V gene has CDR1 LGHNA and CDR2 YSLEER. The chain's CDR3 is CASSQASGGTDTQYF. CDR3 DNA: TGCGCCAGCAGCCAAGCTAGCGGGGGCACAGATACGCAGTATTTT.

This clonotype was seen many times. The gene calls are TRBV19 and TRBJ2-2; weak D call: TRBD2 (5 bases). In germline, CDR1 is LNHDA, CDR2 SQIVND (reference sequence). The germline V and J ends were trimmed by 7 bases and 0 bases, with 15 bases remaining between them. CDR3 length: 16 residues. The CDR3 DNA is TGTGCCAGTACGGGCCTTGGACTGCCGAACACCGGGGAGCTGTTTTTT. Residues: CASTGLGLPNTGELFF.

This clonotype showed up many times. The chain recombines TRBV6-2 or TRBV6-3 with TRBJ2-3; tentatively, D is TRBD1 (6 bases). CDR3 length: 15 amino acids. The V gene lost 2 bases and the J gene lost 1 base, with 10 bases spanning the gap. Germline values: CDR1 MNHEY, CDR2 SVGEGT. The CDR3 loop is CASSYKAGGTDTQYF. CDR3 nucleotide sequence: TGTGCCAGCAGTTACAAGGCAGGGGGCACAGATACGCAGTATTTT.

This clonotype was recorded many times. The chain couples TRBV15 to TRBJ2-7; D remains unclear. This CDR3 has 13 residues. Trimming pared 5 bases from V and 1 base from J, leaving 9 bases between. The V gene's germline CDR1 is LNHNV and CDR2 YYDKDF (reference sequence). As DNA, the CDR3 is TGTGCCACCAGCCTGGACGTATCCTACGAGCAGTACGTC. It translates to CATSLDVSYEQYV.

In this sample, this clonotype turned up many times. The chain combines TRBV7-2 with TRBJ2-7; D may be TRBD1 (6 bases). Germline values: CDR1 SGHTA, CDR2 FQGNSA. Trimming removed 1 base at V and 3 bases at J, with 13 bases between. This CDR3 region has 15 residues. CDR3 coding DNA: TGTGCCAGCAGCTTAGAACAGGGCTCGTTCTACGAGCAGTACTTC. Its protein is CASSLEQGSFYEQYF.

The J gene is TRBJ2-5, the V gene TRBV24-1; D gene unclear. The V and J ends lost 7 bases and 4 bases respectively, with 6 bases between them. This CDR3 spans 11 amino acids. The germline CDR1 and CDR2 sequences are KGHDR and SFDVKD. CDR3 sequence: CATSSGETQYF. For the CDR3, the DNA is TGTGCCACCAGCTCCGGAGAGACCCAGTACTTC.

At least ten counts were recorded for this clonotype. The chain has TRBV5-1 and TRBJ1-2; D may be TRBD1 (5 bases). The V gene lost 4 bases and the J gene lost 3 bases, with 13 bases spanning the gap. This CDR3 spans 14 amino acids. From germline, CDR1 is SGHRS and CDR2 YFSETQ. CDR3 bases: TGCGCCAGCAGCCCAGGGACGGCAGACTATGGCTACACCTTC. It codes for CASSPGTADYGYTF. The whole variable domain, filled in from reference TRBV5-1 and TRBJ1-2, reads KAGVTQTPRYLIKTRGQQVTLSCSPISGHRSVSWYQQTPGQGLQFLFEYFSETQRNKGNFPGRFSGRQFSNSRSEMNVSTLELGDSALYLCASSPGTADYGYTFGSGTRLTVV.

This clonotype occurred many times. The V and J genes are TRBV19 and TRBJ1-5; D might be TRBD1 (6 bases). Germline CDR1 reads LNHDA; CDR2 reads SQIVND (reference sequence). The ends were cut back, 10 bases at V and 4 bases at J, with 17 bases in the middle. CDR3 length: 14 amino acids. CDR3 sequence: CATGPGGRNQPQHF. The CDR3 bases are TGTGCCACGGGGCCTGGGGGGCGGAATCAGCCCCAGCATTTT. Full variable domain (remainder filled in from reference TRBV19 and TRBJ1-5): DGGITQSPKYLFRKEGQNVTLSCEQNLNHDAMYWYRQDPGQGLRLIYYSQIVNDFQKGDIAEGYSVSREKKESFPLTVTSAQKNPTAFYLCATGPGGRNQPQHFGDGTRLSIL.

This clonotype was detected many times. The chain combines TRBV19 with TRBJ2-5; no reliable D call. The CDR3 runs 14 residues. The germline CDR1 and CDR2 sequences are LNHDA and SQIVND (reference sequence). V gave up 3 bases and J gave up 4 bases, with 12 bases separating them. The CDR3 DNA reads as TGTGCCAGTAGTATGGGTGGGCAGATAGAGACCCAGTACTTC. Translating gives CASSMGGQIETQYF.

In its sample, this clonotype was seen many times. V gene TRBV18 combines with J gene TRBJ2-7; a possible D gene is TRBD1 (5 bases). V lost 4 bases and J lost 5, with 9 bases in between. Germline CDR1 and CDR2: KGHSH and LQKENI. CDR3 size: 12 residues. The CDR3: CASSQGADEQYV. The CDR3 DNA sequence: TGTGCCAGCTCACAAGGGGCCGACGAGCAGTACGTC.

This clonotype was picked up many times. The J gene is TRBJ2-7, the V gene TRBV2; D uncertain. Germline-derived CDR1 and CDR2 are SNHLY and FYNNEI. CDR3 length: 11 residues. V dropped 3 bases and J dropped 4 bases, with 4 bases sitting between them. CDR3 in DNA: TGTGCCAGCAGTGATATTTACGAGCAGTACGTC. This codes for CASSDIYEQYV.

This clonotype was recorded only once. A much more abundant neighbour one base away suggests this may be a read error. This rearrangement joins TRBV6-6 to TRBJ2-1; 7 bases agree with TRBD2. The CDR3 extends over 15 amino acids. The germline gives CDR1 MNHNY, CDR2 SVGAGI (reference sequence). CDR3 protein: CAGSYYGGDYNEQFF. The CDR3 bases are TGTGCCGGCAGTTACTATGGGGGGGATTACAATGAGCAGTTCTTC.

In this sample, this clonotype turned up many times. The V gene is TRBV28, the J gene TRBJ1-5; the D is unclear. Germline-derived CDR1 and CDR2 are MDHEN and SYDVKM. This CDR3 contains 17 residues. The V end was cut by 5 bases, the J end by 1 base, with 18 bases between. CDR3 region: CASSPAGQPLSNQPQHF. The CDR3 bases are TGTGCCAGCAGTCCGGCCGGCCAGCCGTTGAGCAATCAGCCCCAGCATTTT.

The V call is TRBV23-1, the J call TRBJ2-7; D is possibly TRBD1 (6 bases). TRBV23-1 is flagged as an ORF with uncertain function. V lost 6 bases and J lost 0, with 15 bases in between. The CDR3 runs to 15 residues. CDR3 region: CASSCGQTDSYEQYV. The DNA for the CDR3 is TGCGCCAGCAGCTGCGGACAGACTGACTCCTACGAGCAGTACGTC.

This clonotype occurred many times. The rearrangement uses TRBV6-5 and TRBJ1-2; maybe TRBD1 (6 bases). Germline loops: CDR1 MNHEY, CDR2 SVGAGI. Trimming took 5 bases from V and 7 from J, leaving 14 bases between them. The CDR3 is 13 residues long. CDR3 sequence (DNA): TGTGCCAGCAGTAGAACAGGGATAGGTGGCTACACCTTC. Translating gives CASSRTGIGGYTF.